This T cell receptor (beta chain) was identified in a study of CD8 T cells in cerebrospinal fluid in Alzheimer's disease. By frequency, this clonotype registers medium-sized. Its specificity is not known. TCRdb reanalyzed the 10x single-cell sequencing reads and collapses them to one entry per CDR3 protein, without DNA. The specimen's table records some 1,100 distinct CDR3 sequences. Germline CDR1 GTSNPN, CDR2 SVGIG (reference sequence). The CDR3 covers 17 residues. Broader study findings: The largest CSF clone was proportionally bigger in mild cognitive impairment or Alzheimer's disease than controls. Alzheimer's patients were not enriched for EBV-specific clones, which were not the most expanded. The authors cautioned that cerebrospinal fluid EBV-specific TCRs do not prove EBV causes Alzheimer's.

This clonotype was obtained from a human donor in good health. The source material was cerebrospinal fluid. V is TRBV30 and J is TRBJ1-5; the D call of TRBD1 rests on TCRdb alone, since no DNA is present to check it. The CDR3 here is CAWSKPVPGRKDQPQHF.